This T cell receptor (beta chain) was documented in a study of vaccination and CD4 T cells after COVID-19. Findings of the study overall: Spike mono-reactivity marked 304 of 307 vaccine-specific clones in convalescent patients.

An Oncomine TCR Beta short-read assay was used to sequence the DNA from cultured CD4+ T cells. Cultures of CD4+ T cells served as the source for extracting genomic DNA. TCRdb ran MiXCR on the PCR reads and lists one entry per CDR3 protein. The repertoire consists of 10,000 to 15,000 distinct CDR3 sequences, with around 53% occurring once and the leading ten covering roughly 27%. As to treatment: 10-day PBMC culture with coronavirus spike peptide pools or control peptides (ViraFEST assay). The authors swapped half the medium for fresh IL-2 medium on days 3 and 7. In the case of this clonotype: The antigen is not known.

The germline V gene has CDR1 DFQATT and CDR2 SNEGSKA (reference sequence). CDR3 length: 15 residues. J lost 4 bases, V lost 0 bases, and 8 bases had no gene match. What was sequenced was CD4+ T cells from blood, cultured in vitro. This TCR was sampled from a human donor who had recovered from COVID-19. The chain uses TRBV20-1 and TRBJ2-5, with 7 bases lining up with TRBD2. CDR3 bases: TGCAGTGCTAGAGACCCGATTGGGAGGGGAGAGACCCAGTACTTC. Translated: CSARDPIGRGETQYF.